This T cell receptor (beta chain) was captured in a study of Graves' ophthalmopathy and Graves' hyperthyroidism. Study-wide results and caveats: In blood, most expanded thyroid clonotypes above 0.001 frequency were also detected. Ophthalmopathy progression was predicted with under 71% sensitivity and roughly 79% specificity.

The table lists this clonotype with many counts. Its antigen is unidentified. Patients were left out if they had other autoimmune diseases, uncontrolled infections, pregnancy or lactation. RNA served as the template for amplifying TCR beta CDR3 regions. An opening RT-PCR round employed HTBI primers and preceded a second-round multiplex PCR. Via MiXCR, TCRdb re-called the multiplex PCR reads, giving one row per CDR3 protein. The repertoire holds roughly 160,000 distinct CDR3 sequences, with under 40% as singletons. This CDR3 has 15 residues. The germline V gene has CDR1 SGHAT and CDR2 FQNNGV. J was trimmed by 7 bases and V by 2 bases; bases with no gene match: 4.

The chain joins TRBV11-2 to TRBJ2-2, with TRBD2 identical over 10 bases. The material sequenced was peripheral blood. The sequence derives from a woman aged 40 to 50 with Graves' ophthalmopathy. The CDR3 coding sequence is TGTGCCAGCAGCTTAACTAGCGGGAACCACGGGGAGCTGTTTTTT. Its protein is CASSLTSGNHGELFF.